These 5 T cell receptor beta chains were sequenced from one sample in a study of human T cells and chemical hapten exposure. Regarding time point: patch test 1, 2 weeks after DPC sensitization. Treatment denoted: therapeutic diphenylcyclopropenone sensitization with weekly scalp DPC. TCRdb itself ran the RACE reads through MiXCR, one entry per CDR3 protein. The sample holds approximately 340,000 distinct CDR3 sequences, around 6.9% seen once. Source: whole blood, taken in connection with sensitization to the hapten diphenylcyclopropenone (DPC). The receptors here all came from a woman younger than 35 with alopecia areata. Some clones in this sample may be carry-over from other donors' samples.

The chain has TRBV12-3 or TRBV12-4 and TRBJ2-5; 7 nucleotides agree with TRBD1. CDR3 length: 15 amino acids. V was pared by 4 bases and J by 1 base, with 6 bases of the junction left unmatched. CDR3 DNA sequence: TGTGCCAGCAGTTACAGGGGAACGGCCCAAGAGACCCAGTACTTC. Translating it yields CASSYRGTAQETQYF.

This sequence joins TRBV5-6 and TRBJ2-2; possibly TRBD2 for D (7 bases). Germline V gene data show CDR1 as SGHDT and CDR2 as YYEEEE. Deletions cut 5 bases from V and 2 bases from J, with 16 bases between. The CDR3 contains 16 residues. The CDR3 sequence: CASSVPGGPNTGELFF. The CDR3 region has the DNA TGTGCCAGCAGTGTCCCCGGGGGGCCTAACACCGGGGAGCTGTTTTTT. The complete variable domain, with remaining parts taken from reference TRBV5-6 and TRBJ2-2, reads DAGVTQSPTHLIKTRGQQVTLRCSPKSGHDTVSWYQQALGQGPQFIFQYYEEEERQRGNFPDRFSGHQFPNYSSELNVNALLLGDSALYLCASSVPGGPNTGELFFGEGSRLTVL.

The rearrangement joins TRBV6-4 to TRBJ1-5, with D unresolved. V dropped 2 bases and J dropped 0 bases, with 8 bases sitting between them. Looked up from germline, CDR1 is MRHNA and CDR2 is SNTAGT. This CDR3 region has 15 residues. Written as DNA, the CDR3 is TGTGCCAGCAGTGACACCCCTAATAGCAATCAGCCCCAGCATTTT. The encoded protein is CASSDTPNSNQPQHF.

This clonotype has a handful of counts. The V call is TRBV18, the J call TRBJ1-5; the D is unclear. The CDR3 runs to 17 residues. Trimming removed 1 base at V and 2 bases at J, with 15 bases between. Germline CDR1 KGHSH, CDR2 LQKENI. The CDR3 nucleotides are TGTGCCAGCTCACCACAGGCAGGAGGACTCGGCAATCAGCCCCAGCATTTT. Protein: CASSPQAGGLGNQPQHF.

A remark on this clonotype: With a much larger clone just one base away, this may be a read error. The gene calls are TRBV7-9 and TRBJ2-3; D may be TRBD2 (5 bases). CDR3 length: 16 residues. CDR1 is SEHNR, CDR2 FQNEAQ, per germline (reference sequence). V was clipped by 4 bases and J by 2 bases, with 16 bases between them. The CDR3: CASSSSSWGATDTQYF. The CDR3 nucleotides are TGTGCCAGCAGCTCCTCTAGCTGGGGAGCCACAGATACGCAGTATTTT.